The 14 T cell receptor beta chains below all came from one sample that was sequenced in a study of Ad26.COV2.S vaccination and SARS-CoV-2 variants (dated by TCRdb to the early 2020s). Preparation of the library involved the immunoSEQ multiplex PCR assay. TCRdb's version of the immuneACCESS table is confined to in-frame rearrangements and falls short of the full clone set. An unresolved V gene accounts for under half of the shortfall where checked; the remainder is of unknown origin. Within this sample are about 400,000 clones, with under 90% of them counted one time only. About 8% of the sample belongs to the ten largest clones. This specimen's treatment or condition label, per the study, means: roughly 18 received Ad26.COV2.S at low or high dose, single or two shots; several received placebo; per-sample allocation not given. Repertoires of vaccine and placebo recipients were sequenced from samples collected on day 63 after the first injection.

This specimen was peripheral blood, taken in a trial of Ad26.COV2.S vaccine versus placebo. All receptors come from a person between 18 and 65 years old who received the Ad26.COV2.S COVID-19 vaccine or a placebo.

The CDR3 DNA follows: TGTGCCAGCAGTTACCGAGTGGGACTAGCGGGGGCCTACGAGCAGTACTTC. Translated: CASSYRVGLAGAYEQYF. The chain is built from TRBV6-2 or TRBV6-3 and TRBJ2-7; TRBD2 aligns across 14 bases. The germline V gene encodes CDR1 MNHEY and CDR2 SVGEGT. V shed 2 bases, J shed 2 bases, and the junction held 5 bases outside the gene matches. The CDR3 is made up of 17 amino acids.

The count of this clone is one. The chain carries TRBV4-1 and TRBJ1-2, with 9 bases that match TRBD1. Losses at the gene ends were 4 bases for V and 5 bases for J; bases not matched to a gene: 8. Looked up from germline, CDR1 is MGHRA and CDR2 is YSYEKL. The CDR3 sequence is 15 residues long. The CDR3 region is CASSLGTGRVYGYTF. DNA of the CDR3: TGCGCCAGCAGCCTCGGGACAGGGAGGGTTTATGGCTACACCTTC.

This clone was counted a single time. CDR3 in amino acids: CASSPTGTGGAGQPQHF. The CDR3 nucleotides read TGTGCCAGCAGCCCAACCGGGACAGGGGGCGCGGGTCAGCCCCAGCATTTT. The chain is built from TRBV5-4 and TRBJ1-5; 12 bases match TRBD1. The V and J ends lost 4 bases and 6 bases, in that order; junction bases with no gene match: 11. CDR3 size: 17 residues. Per the germline V gene, CDR1 is SGHNT and CDR2 is YYREEE (reference sequence).

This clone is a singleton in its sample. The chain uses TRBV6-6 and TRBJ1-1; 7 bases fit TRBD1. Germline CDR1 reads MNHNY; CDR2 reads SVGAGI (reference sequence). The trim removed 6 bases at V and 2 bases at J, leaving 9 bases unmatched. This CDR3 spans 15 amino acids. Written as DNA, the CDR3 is TGTGCCAGCAGGCTCGGGGACAGATTAAACACTGAAGCTTTCTTT. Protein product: CASRLGDRLNTEAFF.

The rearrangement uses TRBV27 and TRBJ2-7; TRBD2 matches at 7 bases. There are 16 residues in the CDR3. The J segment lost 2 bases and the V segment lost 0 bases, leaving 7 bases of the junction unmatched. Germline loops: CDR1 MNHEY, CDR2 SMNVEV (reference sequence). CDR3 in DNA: TGTGCCAGCAGTTTATCGTTGGCAGGGAGGGCCTACGAGCAGTACTTC. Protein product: CASSLSLAGRAYEQYF.

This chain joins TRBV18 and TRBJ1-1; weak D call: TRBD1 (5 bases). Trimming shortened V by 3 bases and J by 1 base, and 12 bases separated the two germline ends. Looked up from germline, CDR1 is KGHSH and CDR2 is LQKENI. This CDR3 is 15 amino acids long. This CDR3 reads CASSPLPDRNTEAFF. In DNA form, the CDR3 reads TGTGCCAGCTCACCCCTACCTGACAGGAACACTGAAGCTTTCTTT.

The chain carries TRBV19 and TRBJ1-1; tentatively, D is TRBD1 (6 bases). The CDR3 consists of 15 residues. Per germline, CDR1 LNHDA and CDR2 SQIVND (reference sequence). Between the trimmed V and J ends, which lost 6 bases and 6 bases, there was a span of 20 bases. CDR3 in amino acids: CASRGRGSGVPEAFF. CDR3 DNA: TGTGCCAGTAGGGGCAGGGGTTCCGGCGTGCCTGAAGCTTTCTTT.

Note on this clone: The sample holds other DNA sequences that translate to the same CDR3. This CDR3 is CATSDLLGYTF. The CDR3 DNA reads TGTGCCACCAGTGATTTGTTGGGCTACACCTTC. The chain recombines TRBV24-1 with TRBJ1-2; no definite D call. This CDR3 contains 11 residues. Trimming left V 0 bases short and J 8 bases short, with 3 bases between. CDR1 is KGHDR, CDR2 SFDVKD, per germline.

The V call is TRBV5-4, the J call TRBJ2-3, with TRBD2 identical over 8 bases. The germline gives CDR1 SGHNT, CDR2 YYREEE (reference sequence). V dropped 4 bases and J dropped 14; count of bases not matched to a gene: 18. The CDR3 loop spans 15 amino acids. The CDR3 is CASSPGGTFEARRYF. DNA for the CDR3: TGTGCCAGCAGCCCGGGGGGGACTTTCGAAGCCAGGCGGTATTTT.

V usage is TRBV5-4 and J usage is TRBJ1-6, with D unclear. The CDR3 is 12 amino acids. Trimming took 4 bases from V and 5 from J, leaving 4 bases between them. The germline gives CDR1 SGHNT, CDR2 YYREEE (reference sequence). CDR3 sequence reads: CASSTDNSPLHF. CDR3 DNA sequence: TGTGCCAGCAGCACCGATAATTCACCCCTCCACTTT.

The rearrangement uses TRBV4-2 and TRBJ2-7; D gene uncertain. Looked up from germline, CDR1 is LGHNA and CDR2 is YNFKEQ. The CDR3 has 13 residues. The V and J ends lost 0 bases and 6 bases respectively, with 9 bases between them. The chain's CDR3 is CASSQDQDLEQYF. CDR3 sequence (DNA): TGTGCCAGCAGCCAAGATCAGGATCTCGAGCAGTACTTC.

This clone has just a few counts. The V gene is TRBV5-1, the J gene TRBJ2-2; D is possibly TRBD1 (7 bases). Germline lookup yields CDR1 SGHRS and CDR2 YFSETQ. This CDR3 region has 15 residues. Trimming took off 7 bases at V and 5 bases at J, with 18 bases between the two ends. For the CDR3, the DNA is TGCGCCAGCCTCTTGGAGGGGGCGAGTACCGGGGAGCTGTTTTTT. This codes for CASLLEGASTGELFF. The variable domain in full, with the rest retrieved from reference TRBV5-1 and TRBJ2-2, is KAGVTQTPRYLIKTRGQQVTLSCSPISGHRSVSWYQQTPGQGLQFLFEYFSETQRNKGNFPGRFSGRQFSNSRSEMNVSTLELGDSALYLCASLLEGASTGELFFGEGSRLTVL.

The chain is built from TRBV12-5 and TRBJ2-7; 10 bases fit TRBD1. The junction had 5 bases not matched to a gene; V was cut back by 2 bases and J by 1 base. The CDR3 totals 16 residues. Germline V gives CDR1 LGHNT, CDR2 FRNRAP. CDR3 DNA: TGTGCTAGTGGTTTGATCTTGGGACAGGGGTCCTACGAGCAGTACTTC. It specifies CASGLILGQGSYEQYF.

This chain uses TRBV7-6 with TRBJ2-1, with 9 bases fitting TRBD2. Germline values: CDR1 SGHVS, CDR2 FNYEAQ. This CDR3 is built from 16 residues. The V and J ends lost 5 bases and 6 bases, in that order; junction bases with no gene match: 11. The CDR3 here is CASSPAQVAGANEQFF. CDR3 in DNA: TGTGCCAGCAGCCCGGCGCAGGTAGCGGGAGCCAATGAGCAGTTCTTC.